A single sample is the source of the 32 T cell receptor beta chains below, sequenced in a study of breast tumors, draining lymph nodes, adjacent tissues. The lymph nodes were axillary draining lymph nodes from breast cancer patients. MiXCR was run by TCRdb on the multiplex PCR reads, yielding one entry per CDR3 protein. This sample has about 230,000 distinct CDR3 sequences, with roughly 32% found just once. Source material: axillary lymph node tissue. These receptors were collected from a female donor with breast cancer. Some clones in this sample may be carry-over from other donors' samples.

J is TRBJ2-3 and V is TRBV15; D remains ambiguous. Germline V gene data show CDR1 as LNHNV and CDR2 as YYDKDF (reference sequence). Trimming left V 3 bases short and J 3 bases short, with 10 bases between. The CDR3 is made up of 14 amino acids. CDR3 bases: TGTGCCACCAGCAGCGAGTTGATAACAGATACGCAGTATTTT. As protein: CATSSELITDTQYF. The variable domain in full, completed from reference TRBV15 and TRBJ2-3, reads DAMVIQNPRYQVTQFGKPVTLSCSQTLNHNVMYWYQQKSSQAPKLLFHYYDKDFNNEADTPDNFQSRRPNTSFCFLDIRSPGLGDTAMYLCATSSELITDTQYFGPGTRLTVL.

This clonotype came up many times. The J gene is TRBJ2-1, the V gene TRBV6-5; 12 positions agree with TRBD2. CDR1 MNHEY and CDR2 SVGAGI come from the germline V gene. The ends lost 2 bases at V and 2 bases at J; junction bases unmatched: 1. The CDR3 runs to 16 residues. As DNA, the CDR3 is TGTGCCAGCAGTTACGGACTAGCGGGGACCTACAATGAGCAGTTCTTC. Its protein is CASSYGLAGTYNEQFF.

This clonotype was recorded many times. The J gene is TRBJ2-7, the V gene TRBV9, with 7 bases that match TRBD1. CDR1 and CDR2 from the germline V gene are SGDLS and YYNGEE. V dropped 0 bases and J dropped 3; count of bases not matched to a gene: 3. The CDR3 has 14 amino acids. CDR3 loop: CASSVGQGIYEQYF. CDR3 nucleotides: TGTGCCAGCAGCGTAGGACAGGGAATCTACGAGCAGTACTTC.

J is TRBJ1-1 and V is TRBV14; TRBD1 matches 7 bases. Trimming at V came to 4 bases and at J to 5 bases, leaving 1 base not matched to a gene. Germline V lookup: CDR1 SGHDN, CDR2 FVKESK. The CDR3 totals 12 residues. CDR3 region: CASSRTGTEAFF. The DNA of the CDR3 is TGTGCCAGCAGCCGGACAGGTACTGAAGCTTTCTTT.

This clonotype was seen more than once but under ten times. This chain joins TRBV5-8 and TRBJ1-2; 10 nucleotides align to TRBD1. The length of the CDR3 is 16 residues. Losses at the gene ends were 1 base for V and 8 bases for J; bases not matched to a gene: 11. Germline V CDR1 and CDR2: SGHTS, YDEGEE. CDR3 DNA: TGTGCCAGCAGCTTGACCTGGGACAGGGGACGTGGCGGCTACACCTTC. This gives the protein CASSLTWDRGRGGYTF.

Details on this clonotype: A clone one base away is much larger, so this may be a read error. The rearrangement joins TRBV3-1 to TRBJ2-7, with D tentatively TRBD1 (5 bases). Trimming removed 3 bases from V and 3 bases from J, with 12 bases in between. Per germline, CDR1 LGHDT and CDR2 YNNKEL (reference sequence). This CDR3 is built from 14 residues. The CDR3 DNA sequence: TGTGCCAGCAGCCACGGACACGCAAGCTACGAGCAGTACTTC. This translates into CASSHGHASYEQYF.

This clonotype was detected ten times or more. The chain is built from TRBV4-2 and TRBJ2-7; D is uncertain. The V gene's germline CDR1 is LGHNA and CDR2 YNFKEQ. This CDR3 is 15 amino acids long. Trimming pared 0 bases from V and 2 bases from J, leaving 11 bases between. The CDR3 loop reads CASSQDKANPYEQYF. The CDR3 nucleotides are TGTGCCAGCAGCCAAGACAAGGCTAACCCCTACGAGCAGTACTTC.

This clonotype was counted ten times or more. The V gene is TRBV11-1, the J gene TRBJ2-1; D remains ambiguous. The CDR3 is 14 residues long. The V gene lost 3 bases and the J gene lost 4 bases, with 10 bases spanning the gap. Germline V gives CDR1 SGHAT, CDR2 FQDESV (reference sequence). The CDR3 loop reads CASSFTVGYNEQFF. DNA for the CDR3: TGTGCCAGCAGCTTTACAGTAGGGTACAATGAGCAGTTCTTC.

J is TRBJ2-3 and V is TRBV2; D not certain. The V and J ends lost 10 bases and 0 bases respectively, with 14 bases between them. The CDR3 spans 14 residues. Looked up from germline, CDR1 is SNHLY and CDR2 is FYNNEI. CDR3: CATKGSISTDTQYF. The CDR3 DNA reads TGTGCCACCAAGGGTTCCATCAGCACAGATACGCAGTATTTT.

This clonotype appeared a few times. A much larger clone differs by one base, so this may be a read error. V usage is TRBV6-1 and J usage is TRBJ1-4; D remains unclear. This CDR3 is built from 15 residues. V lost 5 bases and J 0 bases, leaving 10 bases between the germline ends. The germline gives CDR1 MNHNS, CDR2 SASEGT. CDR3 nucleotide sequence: TGTGCCAGCAGTCTCCGACCCGCAACTAATGAAAAACTGTTTTTT. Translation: CASSLRPATNEKLFF.

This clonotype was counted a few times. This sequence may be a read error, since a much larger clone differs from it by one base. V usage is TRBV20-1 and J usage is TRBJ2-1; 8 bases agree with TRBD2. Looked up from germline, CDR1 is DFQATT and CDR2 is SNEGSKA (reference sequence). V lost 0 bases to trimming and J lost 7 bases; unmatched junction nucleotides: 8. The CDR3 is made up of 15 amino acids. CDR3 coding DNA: TGCAGTGCTAGAGAAGCGGGAGAGTCATCGAATGAGCAGTTCTTC. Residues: CSAREAGESSNEQFF.

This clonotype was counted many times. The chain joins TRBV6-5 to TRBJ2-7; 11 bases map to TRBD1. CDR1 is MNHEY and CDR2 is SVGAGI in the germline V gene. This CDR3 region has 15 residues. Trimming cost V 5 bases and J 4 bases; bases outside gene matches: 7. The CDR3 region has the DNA TGTGCCAGCAGTCAGGGACAGGGGGTTCCATACGAGCAGTACTTC. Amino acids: CASSQGQGVPYEQYF.

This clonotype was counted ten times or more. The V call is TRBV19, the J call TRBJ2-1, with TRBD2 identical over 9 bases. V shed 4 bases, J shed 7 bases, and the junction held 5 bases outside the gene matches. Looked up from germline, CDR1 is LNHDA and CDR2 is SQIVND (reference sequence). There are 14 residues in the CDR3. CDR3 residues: CASSNSGGGNEQFF. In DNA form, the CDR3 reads TGTGCCAGTAGTAATAGCGGGGGCGGGAATGAGCAGTTCTTC.

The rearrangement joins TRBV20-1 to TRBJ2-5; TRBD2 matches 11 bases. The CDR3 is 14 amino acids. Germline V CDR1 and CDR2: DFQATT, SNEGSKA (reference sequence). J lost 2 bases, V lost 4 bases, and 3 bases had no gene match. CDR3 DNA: TGCAGTGCTACCGGGACTAGCGGACAAGAGACCCAGTACTTC. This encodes CSATGTSGQETQYF.

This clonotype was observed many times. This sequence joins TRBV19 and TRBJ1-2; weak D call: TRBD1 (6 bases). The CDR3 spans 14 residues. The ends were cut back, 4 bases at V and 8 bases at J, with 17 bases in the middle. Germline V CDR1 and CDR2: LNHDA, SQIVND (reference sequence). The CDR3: CASSTPGDLRGYTF. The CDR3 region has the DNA TGTGCCAGTAGTACCCCAGGGGATCTCCGGGGCTACACCTTC.

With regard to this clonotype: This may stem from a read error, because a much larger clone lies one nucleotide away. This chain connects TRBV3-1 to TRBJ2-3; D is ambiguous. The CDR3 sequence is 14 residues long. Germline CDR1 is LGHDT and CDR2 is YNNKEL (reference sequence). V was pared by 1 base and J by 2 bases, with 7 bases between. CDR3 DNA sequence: TGTGCCAGCAGCCAAGTACCGTCCACAGATACGCAGTATTTT. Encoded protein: CASSQVPSTDTQYF.

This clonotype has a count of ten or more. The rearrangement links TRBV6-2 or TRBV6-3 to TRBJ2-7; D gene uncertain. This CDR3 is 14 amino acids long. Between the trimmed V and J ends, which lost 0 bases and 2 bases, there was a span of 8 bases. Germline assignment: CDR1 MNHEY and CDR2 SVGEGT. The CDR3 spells CASSYSSTPYEQYF. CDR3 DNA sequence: TGTGCCAGCAGTTACTCGTCCACACCCTACGAGCAGTACTTC.

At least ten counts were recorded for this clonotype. CDR3 region: CASSWVKGGRRETQYF. The CDR3, as DNA: TGTGCCAGCAGCTGGGTAAAGGGCGGGAGACGAGAGACCCAGTACTTC. The chain couples TRBV5-8 to TRBJ2-5; 7 bases line up with TRBD2. CDR1 is SGHTS, CDR2 YDEGEE, per germline. Trimming cost V 3 bases and J 4 bases; bases outside gene matches: 12. The CDR3 consists of 16 residues.

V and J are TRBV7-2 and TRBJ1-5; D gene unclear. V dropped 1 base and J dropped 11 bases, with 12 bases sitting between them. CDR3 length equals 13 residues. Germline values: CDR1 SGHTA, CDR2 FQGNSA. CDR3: CASSLDWGETQHF. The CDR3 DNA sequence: TGTGCCAGCAGCTTAGATTGGGGAGAGACCCAGCATTTT.

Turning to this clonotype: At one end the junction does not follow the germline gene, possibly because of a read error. The CDR3 loop reads CASIPSAGHTEAFF. CDR3 nucleotides: TGTGCCAGCATCCCATCGGCGGGGCACACTGAAGCCTTCTTT. V usage is TRBV12-3 or TRBV12-4 and J usage is TRBJ1-1; D possibly corresponds to TRBD1 (5 bases). The CDR3 sequence is 14 residues long.

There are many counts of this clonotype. CDR3 in amino acids: CASSLWGGSTGELFF. CDR3 DNA sequence: TGTGCCAGCAGCTTGTGGGGCGGGAGCACCGGGGAGCTGTTTTTT. J is TRBJ2-2 and V is TRBV5-6; the match to TRBD2 covers 7 bases. The J segment lost 4 bases and the V segment lost 1 base, leaving 4 bases of the junction unmatched. This CDR3 has 15 residues. The germline V gene encodes CDR1 SGHDT and CDR2 YYEEEE.

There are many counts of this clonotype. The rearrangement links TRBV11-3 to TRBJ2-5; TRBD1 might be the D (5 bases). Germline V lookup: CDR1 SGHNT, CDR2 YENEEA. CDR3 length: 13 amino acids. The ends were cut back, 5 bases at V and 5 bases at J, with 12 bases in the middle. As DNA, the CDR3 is TGTGCCAGCAGCCGTGGACAACGGGAGACCCAGTACTTC. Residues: CASSRGQRETQYF.

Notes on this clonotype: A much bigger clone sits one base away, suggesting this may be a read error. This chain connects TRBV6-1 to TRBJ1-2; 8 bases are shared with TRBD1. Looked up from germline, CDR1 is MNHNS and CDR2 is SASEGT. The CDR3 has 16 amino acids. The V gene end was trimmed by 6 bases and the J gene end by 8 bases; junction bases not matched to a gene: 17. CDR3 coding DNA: TGTGCCAGCAGAACGTCTTTCGGACAGGGACAAGGAGGCTACACCTTC. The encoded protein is CASRTSFGQGQGGYTF.

The CDR3 coding sequence is TGTGCCACCAGTGGCCCCGGACAGGGGATCGGAGAGACCCAGTACTTC. Its protein product is CATSGPGQGIGETQYF. V gene TRBV24-1 combines with J gene TRBJ2-5; 9 bases fit TRBD1. The CDR3 has 16 amino acids. Germline V gene sequence: CDR1 KGHDR, CDR2 SFDVKD. V was clipped by 5 bases and J by 4 bases; unmatched bases: 10.

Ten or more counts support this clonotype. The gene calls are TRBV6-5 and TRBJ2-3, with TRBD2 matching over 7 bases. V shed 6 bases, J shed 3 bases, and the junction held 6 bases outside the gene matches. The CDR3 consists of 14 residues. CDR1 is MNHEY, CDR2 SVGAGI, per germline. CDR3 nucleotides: TGTGCCAGCAGCAGAGCGGGGCCAACAGATACGCAGTATTTT. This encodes CASSRAGPTDTQYF.

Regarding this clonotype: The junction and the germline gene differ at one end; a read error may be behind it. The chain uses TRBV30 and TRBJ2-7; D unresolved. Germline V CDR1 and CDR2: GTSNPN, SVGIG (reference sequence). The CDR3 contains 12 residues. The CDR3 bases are TGTGCCTGGAGTAGGCGGACGTACGAGCAGTGCTTC. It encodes CAWSRRTYEQCF.

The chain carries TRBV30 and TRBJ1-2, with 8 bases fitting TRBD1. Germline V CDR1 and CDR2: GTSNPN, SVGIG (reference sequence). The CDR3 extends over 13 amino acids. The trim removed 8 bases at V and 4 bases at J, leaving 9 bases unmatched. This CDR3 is CAGPRQGSYGYTF. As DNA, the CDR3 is TGTGCCGGGCCCCGACAGGGGTCCTATGGCTACACCTTC.

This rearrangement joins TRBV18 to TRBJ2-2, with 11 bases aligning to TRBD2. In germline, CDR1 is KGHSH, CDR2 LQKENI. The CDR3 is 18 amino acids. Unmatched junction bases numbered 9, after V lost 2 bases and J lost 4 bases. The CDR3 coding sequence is TGTGCCAGCTCACCAGGCCTAGCGGGAGGATCGGGCACCGGGGAGCTGTTTTTT. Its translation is CASSPGLAGGSGTGELFF.

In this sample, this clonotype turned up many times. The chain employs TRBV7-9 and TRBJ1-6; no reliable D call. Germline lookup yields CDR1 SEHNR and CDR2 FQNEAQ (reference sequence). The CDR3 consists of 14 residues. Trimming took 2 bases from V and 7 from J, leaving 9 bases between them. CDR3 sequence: CASSLPSDNSPLHF. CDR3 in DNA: TGTGCCAGCAGCTTACCCTCAGACAATTCACCCCTCCACTTT.

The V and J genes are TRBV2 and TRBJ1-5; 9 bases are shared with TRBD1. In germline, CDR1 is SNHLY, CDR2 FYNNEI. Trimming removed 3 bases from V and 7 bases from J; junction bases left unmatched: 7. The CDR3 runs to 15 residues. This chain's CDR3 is CASSEDRGTGQPQHF. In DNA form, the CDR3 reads TGTGCCAGCAGTGAGGACAGGGGAACGGGACAGCCCCAGCATTTT.

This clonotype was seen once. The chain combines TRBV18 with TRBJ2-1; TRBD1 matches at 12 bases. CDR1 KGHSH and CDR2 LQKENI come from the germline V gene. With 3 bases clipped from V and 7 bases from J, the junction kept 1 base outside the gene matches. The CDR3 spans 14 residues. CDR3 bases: TGTGCCAGCTCACCGGGACAGGGGGCGAATGAGCAGTTCTTC. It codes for CASSPGQGANEQFF.

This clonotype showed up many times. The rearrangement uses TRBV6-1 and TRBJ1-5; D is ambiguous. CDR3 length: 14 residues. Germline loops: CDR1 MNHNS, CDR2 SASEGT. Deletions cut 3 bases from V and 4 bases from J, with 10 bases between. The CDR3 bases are TGTGCCAGCAGTGAGGTAACAGTTAATCAGCCCCAGCATTTT. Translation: CASSEVTVNQPQHF.